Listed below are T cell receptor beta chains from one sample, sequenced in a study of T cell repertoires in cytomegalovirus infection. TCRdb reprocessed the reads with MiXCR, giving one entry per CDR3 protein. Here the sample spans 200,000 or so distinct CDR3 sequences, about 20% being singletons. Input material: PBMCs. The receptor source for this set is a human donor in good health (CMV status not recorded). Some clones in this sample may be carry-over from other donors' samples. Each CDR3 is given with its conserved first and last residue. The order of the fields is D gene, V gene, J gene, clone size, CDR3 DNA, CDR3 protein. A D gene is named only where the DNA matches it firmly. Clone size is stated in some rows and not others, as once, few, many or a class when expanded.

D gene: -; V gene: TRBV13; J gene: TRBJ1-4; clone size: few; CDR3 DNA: TGTGCCAGCAGCCCGAACGGTGCAACTAATGAAAAACTGTTTTTT; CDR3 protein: CASSPNGATNEKLFF
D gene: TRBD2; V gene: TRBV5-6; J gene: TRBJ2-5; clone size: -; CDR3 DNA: TGTGCCAGCAGCCTCCCCGGGGGGGGGACCCAGTACTTC; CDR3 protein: CASSLPGGGTQYF
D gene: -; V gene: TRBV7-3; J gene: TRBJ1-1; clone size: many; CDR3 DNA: TGTGCCAGCAGCTTCTACAGGGTAGCGGCTGAAGCTTTCTTT; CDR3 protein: CASSFYRVAAEAFF
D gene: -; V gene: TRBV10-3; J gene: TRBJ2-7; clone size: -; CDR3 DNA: TGTGCCATCAGTGAGTCCATTCTGGGTTACGAGCAGTACTTC; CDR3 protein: CAISESILGYEQYF
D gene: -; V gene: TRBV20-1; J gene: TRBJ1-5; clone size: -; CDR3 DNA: TGCAGTGCTAAGCCCTCATTGAATGGGGAACAGCCCCAGCATTTT; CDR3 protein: CSAKPSLNGEQPQHF
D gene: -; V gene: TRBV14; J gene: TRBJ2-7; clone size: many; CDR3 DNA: TGTGCCAGCAGTCGACAGGAGGTCCCCTACGAGCAGTACTTC; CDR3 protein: CASSRQEVPYEQYF
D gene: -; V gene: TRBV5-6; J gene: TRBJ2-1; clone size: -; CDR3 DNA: TGTGCCAGCAGCTTTGGTCGCTCCTACAATGAGCAGTTCTTC; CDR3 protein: CASSFGRSYNEQFF
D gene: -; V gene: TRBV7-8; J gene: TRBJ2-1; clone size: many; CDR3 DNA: TGTGCCAGCAGCTTAGTCTCTAATGAGCAGTTCTTC; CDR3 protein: CASSLVSNEQFF
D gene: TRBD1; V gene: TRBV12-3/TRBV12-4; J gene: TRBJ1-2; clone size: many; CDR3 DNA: TGTGCCAGCAGCTCTCAGGGGGCAAGGTTGAATGGCTACACCTTC; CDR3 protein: CASSSQGARLNGYTF
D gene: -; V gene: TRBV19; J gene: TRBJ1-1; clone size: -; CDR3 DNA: TGTGCCAGTAGTATAGATCGAGTGAGCTGGGACACTGAAGCTTTCTTT; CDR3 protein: CASSIDRVSWDTEAFF
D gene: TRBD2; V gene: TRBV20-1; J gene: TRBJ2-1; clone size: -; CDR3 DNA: TGCAGTGCTAGATCCGGACTAGCGAGAGGCCACTTATACAATGAGCAGTTCTTC; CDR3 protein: CSARSGLARGHLYNEQFF
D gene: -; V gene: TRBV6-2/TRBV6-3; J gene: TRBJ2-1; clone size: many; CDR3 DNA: TGTGCCAGCAGTTACTCGAACAGACCCCACTACAATGAGCAGTTCTTC; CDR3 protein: CASSYSNRPHYNEQFF
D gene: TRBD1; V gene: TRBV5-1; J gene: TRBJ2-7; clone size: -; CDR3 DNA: TGCGCCAGCAGCTTGGTTGCAGGGGGAACTCGGGAGCAGTACTTC; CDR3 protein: CASSLVAGGTREQYF
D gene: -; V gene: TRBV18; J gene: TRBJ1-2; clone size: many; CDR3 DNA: TGTGCCAGCTCACCAGAAGTTAACTATGGCTACACCTTC; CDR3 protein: CASSPEVNYGYTF
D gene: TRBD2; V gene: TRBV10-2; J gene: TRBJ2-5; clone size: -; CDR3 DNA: TGCGCCAGCAGTGAGTCCGGCGGGGGAGTCCATGAGACCCAGTACTTC; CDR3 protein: CASSESGGGVHETQYF
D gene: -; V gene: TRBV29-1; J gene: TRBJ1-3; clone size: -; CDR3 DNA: TGCAGCGTGGCCCAGTATCGAGGAGGGGGAAACACCATATATTTT; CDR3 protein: CSVAQYRGGGNTIYF
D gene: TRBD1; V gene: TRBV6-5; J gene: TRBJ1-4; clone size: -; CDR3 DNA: TGTGCCAGCAGATCCCGGGGACAGGGGGGAACTAATGAAAAACTGTTTTTT; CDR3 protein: CASRSRGQGGTNEKLFF
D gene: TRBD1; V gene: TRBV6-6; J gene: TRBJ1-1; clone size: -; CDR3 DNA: TGTGCCAGCAGTTTTGACAGGGACACTGAAGCTTTCTTT; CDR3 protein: CASSFDRDTEAFF
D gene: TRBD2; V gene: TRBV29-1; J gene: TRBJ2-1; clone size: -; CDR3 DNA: TGCAGCGCGCGATCGGGACTCAAAGTCGAGGGACTATACAATGAGCAGTTCTTC; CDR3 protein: CSARSGLKVEGLYNEQFF
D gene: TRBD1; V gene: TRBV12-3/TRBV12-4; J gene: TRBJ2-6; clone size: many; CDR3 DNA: TGTGCCAGCAGATCCCAGGGGGCTGGGGCCAACGTCCTGACTTTC; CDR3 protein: CASRSQGAGANVLTF
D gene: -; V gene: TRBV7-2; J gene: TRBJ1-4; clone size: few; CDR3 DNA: TGTGCCAGCAGCTTAGATCGACAAAGGGGGGAAAAACTGTTTTTT; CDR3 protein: CASSLDRQRGEKLFF
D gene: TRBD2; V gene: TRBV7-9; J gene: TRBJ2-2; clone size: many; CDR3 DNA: TGTGCCAGCAGCTCCCGGGGACTAGCGGAAAACACCGGGGAGCTGTTTTTT; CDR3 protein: CASSSRGLAENTGELFF
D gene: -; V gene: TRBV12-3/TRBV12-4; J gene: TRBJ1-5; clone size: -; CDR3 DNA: TGTGCCAGCAGTCCCGGCAGCTATCAGCCCCAGCATTTT; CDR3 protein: CASSPGSYQPQHF
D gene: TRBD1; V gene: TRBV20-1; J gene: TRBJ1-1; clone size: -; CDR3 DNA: TGCAGTGCTCGCTCCGGGACAGGGGGCTCTATTGAAGCTTTCTTT; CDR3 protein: CSARSGTGGSIEAFF
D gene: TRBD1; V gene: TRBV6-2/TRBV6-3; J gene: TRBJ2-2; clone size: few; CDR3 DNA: TGTGCCAGCAGGCCACTTCGGACAGGGCCAACGAACACCGGGGAGCTGTTTTTT; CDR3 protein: CASRPLRTGPTNTGELFF
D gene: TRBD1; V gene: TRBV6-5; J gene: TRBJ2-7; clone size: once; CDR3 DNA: TGTGCCAGCAACCAAGCGCAGGGGGCCTACGAGCAGTACTTC; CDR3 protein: CASNQAQGAYEQYF